These T cell receptor beta chains were read from a single sample in a study of blood T cell repertoires in COVID-19. Profiled with immunoSEQ multiplex PCR; TCRdb holds only in-frame clones, not every one. This sample has about 98,000 clones, with 75% to 85% found just once. Sequenced input: peripheral blood. The origin of the receptors is a man between 65 and 80 years old with acute or convalescent COVID-19. Both conserved end residues are trimmed from each CDR3. A D gene is named only where the DNA matches it firmly. Rows give clone size only sometimes, using once, few, many, or a class for an expanded clone.

CDR3aa,d_gene,j_gene,abundance,v_gene
ASRTGTGTSPLH,TRBD1,TRBJ1-6,NA,TRBV2
ASSAVSANYGYT,NA,TRBJ1-2,NA,TRBV7-2
ASSHGGSVNYGYT,NA,TRBJ1-2,NA,TRBV4-1
ASRDDYYEQY,NA,TRBJ2-7,NA,TRBV2
ASSRSVSTDTQY,NA,TRBJ2-3,NA,TRBV5-1
ASSLTGGTGNTIY,TRBD1,TRBJ1-3,NA,TRBV5-1
ASSVDSGTYNEQF,NA,TRBJ2-1,NA,TRBV9
ASSRPGFEGEQY,NA,TRBJ2-7,NA,TRBV7-6
ASRIAGGVGELF,TRBD2,TRBJ2-2,many,TRBV28
ASSLGQGFGAQY,TRBD1,TRBJ2-5,NA,TRBV27
ASSLAPQRVAYNEQF,NA,TRBJ2-1,NA,TRBV19
ASSSPRRELTYEQY,TRBD2,TRBJ2-7,NA,TRBV5-5
ASSGSTDNEQF,NA,TRBJ2-1,NA,TRBV5-1
ASSLLTSIQETQY,NA,TRBJ2-5,NA,TRBV5-1
ASSLGQNNQPQH,NA,TRBJ1-5,few,TRBV9
ASSAGTGHYGYT,TRBD1,TRBJ1-2,NA,TRBV5-1
ASSSTGTGGFGYT,TRBD1,TRBJ1-2,once,TRBV6-5
ASSPRMAGAGTGELF,TRBD2,TRBJ2-2,few,TRBV18
ASSLVEGGNSPLH,NA,TRBJ1-6,NA,TRBV5-1
ASSLNREGGYT,NA,TRBJ1-2,NA,TRBV3-1/TRBV3-2
SARQRDEQF,NA,TRBJ2-1,many,TRBV20-1
ASSLDLGNNEQF,NA,TRBJ2-1,few,TRBV5-1
ASSRRLAENTGELF,TRBD2,TRBJ2-2,once,TRBV9
ASSKSKRGYT,NA,TRBJ1-2,NA,TRBV28
ASSYRGTFEGETQY,NA,TRBJ2-5,NA,TRBV6-2/TRBV6-3
ASSLRGTGLVSYEQY,TRBD1,TRBJ2-7,NA,TRBV27
ASSQGTSGRGEQF,TRBD2,TRBJ2-1,once,TRBV4-2
ASSLAGRVEETQY,NA,TRBJ2-5,NA,TRBV5-4
ASSLARGNTIY,NA,TRBJ1-3,once,TRBV6-5
ASSLGALGEQY,NA,TRBJ2-7,NA,TRBV28
ASSADSHTGELF,NA,TRBJ2-2,NA,TRBV5-4
ATSRNRGSNQPQH,NA,TRBJ1-5,few,TRBV15